Listed below are T cell receptor beta chains from one sample, sequenced in a study of Graves' ophthalmopathy and Graves' hyperthyroidism. TCRdb itself ran the multiplex PCR reads through MiXCR, one entry per CDR3 protein. The sample shows 300,000 to 400,000 distinct CDR3 sequences, 17% of them seen only once. Sequencing used peripheral blood. All receptors come from an adult woman with stable Graves' hyperthyroidism. Each CDR3 is given with its conserved first and last residue. Fields, in order: D gene, J gene, V gene, clone size, CDR3 protein, CDR3 DNA. The D gene is left open where the match is weak. Clone size is stated in some rows and not others, as once, few, many or a class when expanded.

>NA|TRBJ1-2|TRBV7-2|few
CASSSWEAGYTF
TGTGCCAGCAGCTCGTGGGAGGCGGGCTACACCTTC
>NA|TRBJ2-7|TRBV6-5|NA
CASSYPGKEGEQYF
TGTGCCAGCAGTTACCCTGGGAAGGAGGGCGAGCAGTACTTC
>TRBD2|TRBJ2-5|TRBV24-1|many
CATSDPASGETQETQYF
TGTGCCACCAGTGATCCGGCTAGCGGGGAAACCCAAGAGACCCAGTACTTC
>TRBD2|TRBJ2-7|TRBV5-1|few
CASSSPRSSGSLYEQYF
TGCGCCAGCAGCTCACCACGCTCTAGCGGGAGTCTCTACGAGCAGTACTTC
>NA|TRBJ2-4|TRBV2|many
CASSEGNYVLAKNIQYF
TGTGCCAGCAGTGAGGGCAACTATGTCCTAGCCAAAAACATTCAGTACTTC
>NA|TRBJ2-7|TRBV29-1|many
CSVRGGNSYEQYF
TGCAGCGTGAGGGGCGGCAACTCCTACGAGCAGTACTTC
>TRBD2|TRBJ2-5|TRBV20-1|many
CSARDVRASGTQETQYF
TGCAGTGCTAGAGATGTAAGGGCTAGCGGGACACAAGAGACCCAGTACTTC
>NA|TRBJ2-6|TRBV20-1|many
CSARTLGVGANVLTF
TGCAGTGCTAGAACCCTGGGGGTTGGGGCCAACGTCCTGACTTTC
>NA|TRBJ1-2|TRBV18|many
CASSPPAGDGYTF
TGTGCCAGCTCACCACCGGCCGGGGACGGCTACACCTTC
>TRBD1|TRBJ1-1|TRBV27|many
CASSLLGGTGESEAFF
TGTGCCAGCAGTTTATTAGGCGGGACAGGGGAATCCGAAGCTTTCTTT
>TRBD2|TRBJ2-3|TRBV29-1|many
CSVGGPSGSGDTQYF
TGCAGCGTTGGGGGACCTAGCGGGAGTGGAGATACGCAGTATTTT
>NA|TRBJ1-6|TRBV30|many
CAWRTGGRSPLHF
TGTGCCTGGAGGACGGGGGGAAGGTCACCCCTCCACTTT
>TRBD1|TRBJ2-5|TRBV7-2|many
CASSPIGQGGQETQYF
TGTGCCAGCAGCCCTATAGGACAGGGGGGACAAGAGACCCAGTACTTC
>NA|TRBJ2-3|TRBV20-1|few
CSARGLRGVSTDTQYF
TGCAGTGCTAGGGGTCTCAGGGGGGTTAGCACAGATACGCAGTATTTT
>NA|TRBJ1-1|TRBV6-2/TRBV6-3|many
CASSYVSPIQEAFF
TGTGCCAGCAGTTATGTTTCCCCAATACAAGAAGCTTTCTTT
>NA|TRBJ2-5|TRBV12-3/TRBV12-4|NA
CASSLPGRATQYF
TGTGCCAGCAGTCTACCCGGACGAGCAACCCAGTACTTC
>NA|TRBJ1-1|TRBV19|NA
CASSILGTANTEAFF
TGTGCCAGTAGTATATTGGGTACAGCTAACACTGAAGCTTTCTTT
>NA|TRBJ2-7|TRBV13|NA
CAISQSGLQGVEQYF
TGTGCCATCAGCCAATCGGGACTCCAGGGAGTCGAGCAGTACTTC
>NA|TRBJ2-2|TRBV27|NA
CASSRGAGELPGELFF
TGTGCCAGCAGTAGGGGGGCAGGGGAACTGCCCGGGGAGCTGTTTTTT
>TRBD1|TRBJ2-7|TRBV6-1|many
CASQPQQGVYEQYF
TGTGCCAGCCAGCCCCAACAGGGGGTGTACGAGCAGTACTTC
>NA|TRBJ2-5|TRBV7-3|many
CASSLGVTTQETQYF
TGTGCCAGCAGCTTAGGAGTGACTACCCAAGAGACCCAGTACTTC
>NA|TRBJ2-7|TRBV4-3|NA
CASSQATTSPYEQYF
TGCGCCAGCAGCCAAGCAACCACTAGCCCCTACGAGCAGTACTTC
>TRBD1|TRBJ1-5|TRBV4-1|many
CASSQGGTDRQPQHF
TGCGCCAGCAGCCAAGGAGGGACAGATAGGCAGCCCCAGCATTTT
>TRBD1|TRBJ1-2|TRBV12-3/TRBV12-4|many
CASSPGQVYGYTF
TGTGCCAGCAGTCCAGGACAGGTCTATGGCTACACCTTC
>NA|TRBJ2-2|TRBV28|many
CASIEGTNTGELFF
TGTGCCAGCATCGAGGGAACGAACACCGGGGAGCTGTTTTTT
>NA|TRBJ2-7|TRBV7-6|NA
CASSLARDAPYEQYF
TGTGCCAGCAGCTTAGCGAGGGATGCTCCCTACGAGCAGTACTTC